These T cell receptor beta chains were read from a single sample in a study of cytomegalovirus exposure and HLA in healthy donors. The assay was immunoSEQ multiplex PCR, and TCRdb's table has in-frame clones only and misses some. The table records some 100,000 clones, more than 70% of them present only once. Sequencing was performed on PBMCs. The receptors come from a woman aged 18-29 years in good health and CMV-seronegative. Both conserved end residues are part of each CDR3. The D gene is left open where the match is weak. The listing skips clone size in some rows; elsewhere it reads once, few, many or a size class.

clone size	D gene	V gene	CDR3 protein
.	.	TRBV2	CATGLSGVGETQYF
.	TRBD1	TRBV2	CASDREKRGYGYTF
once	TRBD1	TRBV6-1	CASSDVSGQGAGEQYF
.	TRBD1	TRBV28	CASSRPQGAGYGYTF
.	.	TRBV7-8	CASSLQDDQPQHF
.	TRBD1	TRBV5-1	CASSLGTGSPPLHF
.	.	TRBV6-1	CASSVPTSGNTIYF
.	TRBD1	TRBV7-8	CASSHGQGNEQFF
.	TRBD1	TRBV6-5	CASSRTGHVDQPQHF
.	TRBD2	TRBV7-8	CASSSPRPLAGVIVRHIQYF
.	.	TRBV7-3	CASSLWEPSPLHF
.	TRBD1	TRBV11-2	CASSAGQGGYGYTF
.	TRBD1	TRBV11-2	CASSRPGTGAYEQYF
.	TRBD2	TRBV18	CASSKNLAAIDTGELFF
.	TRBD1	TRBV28	CASSSTGTGGFNEQFF
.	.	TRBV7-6	CASSLADSLFSGANVLTF
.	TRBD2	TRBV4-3	CASSQEGLAEYNEQFF
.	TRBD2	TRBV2	CATPDRGLAGEITDTQYF
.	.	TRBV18	CASSPESPTDTQYF
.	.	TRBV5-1	CASSSGQTGIQETQYF
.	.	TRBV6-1	CASSASKGTKNIQYF
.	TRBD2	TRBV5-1	CASSPNRLAGVNTQYF
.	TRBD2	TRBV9	CASSPGLAHSDTQYF
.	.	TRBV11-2	CASSGIRGMGEQYF
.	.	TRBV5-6	CASSLAIGGAYEQYF
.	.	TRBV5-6	CASSSGGGNNSPLHF
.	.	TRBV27	CASSLRDSASYNEQFF
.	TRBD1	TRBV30	CAWSLGGRGKDTQYF
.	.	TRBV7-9	CASRSVEGRDTDTQYF
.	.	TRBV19	CASSIDLRVSYEQYF
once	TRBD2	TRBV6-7	CASSYKIRLAGPYEQYF
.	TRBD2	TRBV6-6	CASSYQTSGYEQYF
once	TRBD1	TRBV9	CASGRGGTASEAFF
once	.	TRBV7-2	CASSLSPGHHRSTDTQYF
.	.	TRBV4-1	CASSVLWGETMNTEAFF